This T cell receptor (beta chain) was obtained from a study of CD8 T cells in ankylosing spondylitis. V lost 11 bases, J lost 2 bases, and 17 bases lay in between. Germline V gene lookup returns CDR1 MNHEY and CDR2 SMNVEV (reference sequence). The CDR3 length is 14 residues. TCRdb independently ran MiXCR on the 5' RACE reads; one entry per CDR3 protein. The sample lists about 540,000 distinct CDR3 sequences; about an eighth were seen once. General study points: Earlier authors reported some of these motif variants in reactive arthritis synovial fluid and blood. Made up of about eight highly homologous variants, a TCR beta motif appeared characteristic of ankylosing spondylitis blood. There was reportedly significant enrichment of clones that were disease-linked in matched ankylosing spondylitis synovial fluid.

As concerns this clonotype: Its target is unknown.

The V call is TRBV27, the J call TRBJ2-3; weak D call: TRBD2 (6 bases). The TCR originated in a male donor with ankylosing spondylitis. The sequenced material came from blood, either unsorted or a sorted T cell fraction (not recorded which). Here the CDR3 DNA reads TGTGCCTCCGGGGACTTCCAGATCACAGATACGCAGTATTTT. The encoded protein is CASGDFQITDTQYF.